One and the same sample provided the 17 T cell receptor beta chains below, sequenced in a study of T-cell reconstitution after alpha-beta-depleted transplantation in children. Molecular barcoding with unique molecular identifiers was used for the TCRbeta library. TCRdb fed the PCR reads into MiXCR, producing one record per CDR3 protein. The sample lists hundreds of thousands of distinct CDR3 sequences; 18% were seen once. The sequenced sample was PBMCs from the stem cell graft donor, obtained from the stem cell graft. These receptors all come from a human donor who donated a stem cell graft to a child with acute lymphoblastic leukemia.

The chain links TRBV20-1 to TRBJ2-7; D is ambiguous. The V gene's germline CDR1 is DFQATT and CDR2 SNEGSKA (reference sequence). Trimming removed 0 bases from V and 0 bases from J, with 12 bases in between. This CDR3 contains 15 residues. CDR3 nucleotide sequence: TGCAGTGCTAGAGATATCTGGGCGGACTCCTACGAGCAGTACTTC. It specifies CSARDIWADSYEQYF.

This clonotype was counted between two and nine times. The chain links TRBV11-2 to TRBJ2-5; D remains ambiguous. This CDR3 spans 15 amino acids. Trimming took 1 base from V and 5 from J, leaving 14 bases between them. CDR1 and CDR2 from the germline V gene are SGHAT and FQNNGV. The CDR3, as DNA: TGTGCCAGCAGCTTAGTCCCCGACGAAATGGAGACCCAGTACTTC. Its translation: CASSLVPDEMETQYF. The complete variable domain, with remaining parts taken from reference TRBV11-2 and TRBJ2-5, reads EAGVAQSPRYKIIEKRQSVAFWCNPISGHATLYWYQQILGQGPKLLIQFQNNGVVDDSQLPKDRFSAERLKGVDSTLKIQPAKLEDSAVYLCASSLVPDEMETQYFGPGTRLLVL.

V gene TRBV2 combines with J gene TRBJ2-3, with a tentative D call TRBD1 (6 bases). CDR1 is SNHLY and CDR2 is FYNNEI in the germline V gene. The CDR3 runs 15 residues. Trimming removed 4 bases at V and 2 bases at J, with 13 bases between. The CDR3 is CASSGTADSTDTQYF. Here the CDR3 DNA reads TGTGCCAGCAGTGGGACAGCAGACTCCACAGATACGCAGTATTTT.

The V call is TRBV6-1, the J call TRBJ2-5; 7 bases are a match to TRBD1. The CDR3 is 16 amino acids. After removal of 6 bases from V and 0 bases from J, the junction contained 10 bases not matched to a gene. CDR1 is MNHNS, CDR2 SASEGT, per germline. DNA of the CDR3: TGTGCCAGCAGCCACACCGGGACAGTGTACCAAGAGACCCAGTACTTC. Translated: CASSHTGTVYQETQYF.

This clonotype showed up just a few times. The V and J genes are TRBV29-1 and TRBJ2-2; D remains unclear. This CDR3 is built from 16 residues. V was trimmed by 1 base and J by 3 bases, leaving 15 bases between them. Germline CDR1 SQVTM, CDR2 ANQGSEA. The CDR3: CSVEARYSGDTGELFF. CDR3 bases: TGCAGCGTTGAAGCCCGCTATAGTGGGGACACCGGGGAGCTGTTTTTT.

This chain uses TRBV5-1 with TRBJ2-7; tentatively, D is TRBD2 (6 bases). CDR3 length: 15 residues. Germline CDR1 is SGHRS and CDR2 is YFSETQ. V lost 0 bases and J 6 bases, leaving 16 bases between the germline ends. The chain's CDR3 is CASSLVGLPPAEQYF. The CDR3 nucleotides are TGCGCCAGCAGCTTGGTAGGACTACCACCTGCCGAGCAGTACTTC. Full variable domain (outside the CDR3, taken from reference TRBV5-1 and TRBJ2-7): KAGVTQTPRYLIKTRGQQVTLSCSPISGHRSVSWYQQTPGQGLQFLFEYFSETQRNKGNFPGRFSGRQFSNSRSEMNVSTLELGDSALYLCASSLVGLPPAEQYFGPGTRLTVT.

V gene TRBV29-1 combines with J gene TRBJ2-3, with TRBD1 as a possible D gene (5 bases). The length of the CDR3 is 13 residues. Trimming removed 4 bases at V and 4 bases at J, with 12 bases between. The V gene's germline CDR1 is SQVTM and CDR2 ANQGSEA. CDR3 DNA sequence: TGCAGCGTTGGAGTTCTAGGGGCAGATACGCAGTATTTT. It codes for CSVGVLGADTQYF.

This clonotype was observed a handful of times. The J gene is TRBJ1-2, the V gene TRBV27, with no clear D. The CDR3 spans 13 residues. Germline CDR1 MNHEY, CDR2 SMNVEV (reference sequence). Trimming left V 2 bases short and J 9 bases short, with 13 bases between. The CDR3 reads CASSLGPTISYTF. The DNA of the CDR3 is TGTGCCAGCAGTTTAGGACCTACTATAAGCTACACCTTC.

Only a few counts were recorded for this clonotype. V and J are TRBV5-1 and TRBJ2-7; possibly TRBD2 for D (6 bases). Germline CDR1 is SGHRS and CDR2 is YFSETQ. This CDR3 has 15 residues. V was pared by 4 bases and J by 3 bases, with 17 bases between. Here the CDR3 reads CASSQEERASYEQYF. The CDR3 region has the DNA TGCGCCAGCAGCCAAGAAGAGCGGGCTAGCTACGAGCAGTACTTC.

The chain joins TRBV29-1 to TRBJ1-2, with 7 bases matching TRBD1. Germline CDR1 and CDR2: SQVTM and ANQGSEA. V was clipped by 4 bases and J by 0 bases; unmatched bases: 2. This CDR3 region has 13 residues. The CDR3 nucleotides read TGCAGCGTTGGACAGGGTACTAACTATGGCTACACCTTC. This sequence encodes CSVGQGTNYGYTF.

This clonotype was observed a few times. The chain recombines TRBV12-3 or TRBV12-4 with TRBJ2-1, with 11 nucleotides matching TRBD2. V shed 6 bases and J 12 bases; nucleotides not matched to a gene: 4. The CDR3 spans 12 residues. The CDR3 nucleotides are TGTGCCAGCAGCCTAGCGGGAGGTTTGCAGTTCTTC. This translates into CASSLAGGLQFF.

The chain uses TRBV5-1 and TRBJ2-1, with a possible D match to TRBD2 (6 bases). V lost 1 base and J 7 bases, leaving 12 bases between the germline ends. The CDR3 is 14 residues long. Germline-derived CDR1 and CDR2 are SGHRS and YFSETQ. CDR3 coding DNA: TGCGCCAGCAGCTTGACCGGGAGTCCGAATGAGCAGTTCTTC. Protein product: CASSLTGSPNEQFF.

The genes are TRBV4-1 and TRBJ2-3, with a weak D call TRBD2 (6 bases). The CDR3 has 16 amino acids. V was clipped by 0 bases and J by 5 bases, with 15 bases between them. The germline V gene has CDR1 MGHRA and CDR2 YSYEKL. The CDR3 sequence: CASSQERGLIGDTQYF. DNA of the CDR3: TGCGCCAGCAGCCAAGAGAGGGGACTTATCGGAGATACGCAGTATTTT.

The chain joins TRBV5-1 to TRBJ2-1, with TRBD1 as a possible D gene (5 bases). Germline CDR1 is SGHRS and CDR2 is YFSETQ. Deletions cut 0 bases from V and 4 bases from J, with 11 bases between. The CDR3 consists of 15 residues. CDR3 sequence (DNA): TGCGCCAGCAGCTTGGATTGGGGCCCTTACAATGAGCAGTTCTTC. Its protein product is CASSLDWGPYNEQFF.

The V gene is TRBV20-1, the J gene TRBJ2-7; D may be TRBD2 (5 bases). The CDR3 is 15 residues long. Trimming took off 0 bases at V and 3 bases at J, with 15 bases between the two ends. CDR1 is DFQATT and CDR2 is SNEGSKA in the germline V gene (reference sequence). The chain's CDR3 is CSARDPGVNDYEQYF. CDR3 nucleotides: TGCAGTGCTAGAGATCCCGGGGTTAATGACTACGAGCAGTACTTC.

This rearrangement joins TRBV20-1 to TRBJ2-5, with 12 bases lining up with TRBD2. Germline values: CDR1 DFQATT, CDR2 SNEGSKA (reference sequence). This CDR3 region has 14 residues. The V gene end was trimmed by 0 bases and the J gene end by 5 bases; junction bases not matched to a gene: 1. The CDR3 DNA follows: TGCAGTGCTAGAGATCTAGCGGGAGGGGAGACCCAGTACTTC. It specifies CSARDLAGGETQYF.

This CDR3 is CASSLAPFDGYTF. CDR3 coding DNA: TGCGCCAGCAGCTTGGCTCCCTTTGACGGCTACACCTTC. The chain couples TRBV5-1 to TRBJ1-2; D gene ambiguous. There are 13 residues in the CDR3. The ends were cut back, 0 bases at V and 8 bases at J, with 11 bases in the middle. Per germline, CDR1 SGHRS and CDR2 YFSETQ.